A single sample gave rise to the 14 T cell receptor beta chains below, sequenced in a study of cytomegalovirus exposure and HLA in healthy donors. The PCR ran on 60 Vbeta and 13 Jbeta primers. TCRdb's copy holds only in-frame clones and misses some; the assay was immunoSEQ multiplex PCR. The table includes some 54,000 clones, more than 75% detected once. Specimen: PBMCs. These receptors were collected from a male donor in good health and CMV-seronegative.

CDR3 residues: CASSDRSSYNSPLHF. CDR3 DNA: TGTGCCAGTAGTGACAGGAGCTCCTATAATTCACCCCTCCACTTT. J is TRBJ1-6 and V is TRBV19; a possible D gene is TRBD1 (6 bases). CDR1 and CDR2 from the germline V gene are LNHDA and SQIVND (reference sequence). Trimming removed 5 bases at V and 0 bases at J, with 8 bases between. The length of the CDR3 is 15 residues. Full variable domain (remainder filled in from reference TRBV19 and TRBJ1-6): DGGITQSPKYLFRKEGQNVTLSCEQNLNHDAMYWYRQDPGQGLRLIYYSQIVNDFQKGDIAEGYSVSREKKESFPLTVTSAQKNPTAFYLCASSDRSSYNSPLHFGNGTRLTVT.

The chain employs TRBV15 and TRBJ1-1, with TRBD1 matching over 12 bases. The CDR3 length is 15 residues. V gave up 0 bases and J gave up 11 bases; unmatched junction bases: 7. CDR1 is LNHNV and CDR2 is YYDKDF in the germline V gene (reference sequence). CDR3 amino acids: CATSREGTGGFGAFF. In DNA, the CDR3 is TGTGCCACCAGCAGAGAGGGGACAGGGGGCTTTGGCGCTTTCTTT.

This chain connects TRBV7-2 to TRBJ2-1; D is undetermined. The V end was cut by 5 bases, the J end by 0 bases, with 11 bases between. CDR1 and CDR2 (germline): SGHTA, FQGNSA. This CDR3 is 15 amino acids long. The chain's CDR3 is CASSPPESSYNEQFF. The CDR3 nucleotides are TGTGCCAGCAGCCCCCCGGAGAGCTCCTACAATGAGCAGTTCTTC. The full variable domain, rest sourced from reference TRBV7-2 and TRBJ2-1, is GAGVSQSPSNKVTEKGKDVELRCDPISGHTALYWYRQSLGQGLEFLIYFQGNSAPDKSGLPSDRFSAERTGGSVSTLTIQRTQQEDSAVYLCASSPPESSYNEQFFGPGTRLTVL.

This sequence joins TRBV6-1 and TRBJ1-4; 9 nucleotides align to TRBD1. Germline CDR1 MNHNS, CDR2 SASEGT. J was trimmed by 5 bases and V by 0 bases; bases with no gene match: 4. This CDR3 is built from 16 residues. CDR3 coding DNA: TGTGCCAGCAGTGAAGCAAGCGGGACAGGGAATGAAAAACTGTTTTTT. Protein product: CASSEASGTGNEKLFF.

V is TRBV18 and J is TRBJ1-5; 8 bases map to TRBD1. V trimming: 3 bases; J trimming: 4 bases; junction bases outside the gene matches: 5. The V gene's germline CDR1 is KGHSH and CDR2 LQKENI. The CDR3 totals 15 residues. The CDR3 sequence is CASSPGTGTNQPQHF. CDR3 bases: TGTGCCAGCTCACCCGGGACAGGCACTAATCAGCCCCAGCATTTT.

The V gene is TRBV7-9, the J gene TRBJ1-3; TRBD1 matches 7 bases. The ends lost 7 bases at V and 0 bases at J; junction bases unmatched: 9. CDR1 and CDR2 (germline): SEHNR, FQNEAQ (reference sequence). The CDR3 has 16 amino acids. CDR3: CASNLIRTGSGNTIYF. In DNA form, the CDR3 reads TGTGCCAGCAACCTTATCAGGACAGGCTCTGGAAACACCATATATTTT. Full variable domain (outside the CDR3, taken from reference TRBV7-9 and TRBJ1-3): DTGVSQNPRHKITKRGQNVTFRCDPISEHNRLYWYRQTLGQGPEFLTYFQNEAQLEKSRLLSDRFSAERPKGSFSTLEIQRTEQGDSAMYLCASNLIRTGSGNTIYFGEGSWLTVV.

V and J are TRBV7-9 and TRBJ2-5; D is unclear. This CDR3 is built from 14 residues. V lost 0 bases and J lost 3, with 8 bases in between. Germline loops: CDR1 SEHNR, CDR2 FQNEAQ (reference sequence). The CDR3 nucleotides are TGTGCCAGCAGCTTAGCCGCTAGAAAAGAGACCCAGTACTTC. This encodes CASSLAARKETQYF.

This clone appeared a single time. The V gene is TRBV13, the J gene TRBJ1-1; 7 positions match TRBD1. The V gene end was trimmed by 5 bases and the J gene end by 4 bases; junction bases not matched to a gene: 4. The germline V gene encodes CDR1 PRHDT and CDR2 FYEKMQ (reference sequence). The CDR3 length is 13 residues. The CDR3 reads CASSTYRGTEAFF. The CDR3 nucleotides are TGTGCCAGCAGCACTTACAGGGGCACTGAAGCTTTCTTT. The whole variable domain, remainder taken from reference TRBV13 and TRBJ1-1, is AAGVIQSPRHLIKEKRETATLKCYPIPRHDTVYWYQQGPGQDPQFLISFYEKMQSDKGSIPDRFSAQQFSDYHSELNMSSLELGDSALYFCASSTYRGTEAFFGQGTRLTVV.

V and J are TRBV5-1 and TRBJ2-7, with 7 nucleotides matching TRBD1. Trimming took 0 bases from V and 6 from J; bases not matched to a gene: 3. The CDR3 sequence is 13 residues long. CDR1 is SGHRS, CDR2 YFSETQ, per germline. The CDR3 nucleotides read TGCGCCAGCAGCTTGGCTAGGGGGCGCGAGCAGTACTTC. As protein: CASSLARGREQYF. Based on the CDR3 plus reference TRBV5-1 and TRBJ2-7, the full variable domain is KAGVTQTPRYLIKTRGQQVTLSCSPISGHRSVSWYQQTPGQGLQFLFEYFSETQRNKGNFPGRFSGRQFSNSRSEMNVSTLELGDSALYLCASSLARGREQYFGPGTRLTVT.

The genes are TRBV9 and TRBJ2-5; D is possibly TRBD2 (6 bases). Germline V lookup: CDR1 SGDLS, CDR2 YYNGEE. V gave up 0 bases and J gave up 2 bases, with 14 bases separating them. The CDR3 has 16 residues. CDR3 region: CASSVGAGLRQETQYF. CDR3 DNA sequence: TGTGCCAGCAGCGTAGGCGCGGGACTCCGACAAGAGACCCAGTACTTC. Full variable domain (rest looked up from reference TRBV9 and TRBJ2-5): DSGVTQTPKHLITATGQRVTLRCSPRSGDLSVYWYQQSLDQGLQFLIQYYNGEERAKGNILERFSAQQFPDLHSELNLSSLELGDSALYFCASSVGAGLRQETQYFGPGTRLLVL.

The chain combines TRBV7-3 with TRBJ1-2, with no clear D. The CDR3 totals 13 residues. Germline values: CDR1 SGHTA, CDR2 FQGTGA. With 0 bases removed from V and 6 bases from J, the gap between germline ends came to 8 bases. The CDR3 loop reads CASSLTGGNGYTF. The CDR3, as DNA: TGTGCCAGCAGCTTAACAGGAGGGAATGGCTACACCTTC.

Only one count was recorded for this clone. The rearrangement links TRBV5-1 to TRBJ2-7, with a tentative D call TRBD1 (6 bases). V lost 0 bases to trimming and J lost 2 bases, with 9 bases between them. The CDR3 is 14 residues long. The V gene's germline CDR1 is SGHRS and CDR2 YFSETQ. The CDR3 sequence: CASSLGTAAYEQYF. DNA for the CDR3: TGCGCCAGCAGCTTGGGGACAGCCGCCTACGAGCAGTACTTC. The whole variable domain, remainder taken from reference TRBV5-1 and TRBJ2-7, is KAGVTQTPRYLIKTRGQQVTLSCSPISGHRSVSWYQQTPGQGLQFLFEYFSETQRNKGNFPGRFSGRQFSNSRSEMNVSTLELGDSALYLCASSLGTAAYEQYFGPGTRLTVT.

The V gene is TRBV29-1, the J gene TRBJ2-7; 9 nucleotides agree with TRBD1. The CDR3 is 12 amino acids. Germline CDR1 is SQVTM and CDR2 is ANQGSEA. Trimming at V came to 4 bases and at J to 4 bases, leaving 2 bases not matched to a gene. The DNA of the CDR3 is TGCAGCGTTGTACAGGGGGCTTACGAGCAGTACTTC. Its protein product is CSVVQGAYEQYF.

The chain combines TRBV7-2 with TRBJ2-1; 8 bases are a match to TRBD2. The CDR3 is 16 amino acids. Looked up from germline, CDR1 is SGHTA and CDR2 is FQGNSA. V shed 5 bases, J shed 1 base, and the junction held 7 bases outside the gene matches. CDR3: CASSLAAGGSYNEQFF. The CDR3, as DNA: TGTGCCAGCAGCCTGGCGGCGGGGGGTTCCTACAATGAGCAGTTCTTC.